This record covers a single TCR beta chain. The data were taken from a study of blood T cell repertoires in COVID-19. Study background: Specimens from acute and convalescent COVID-19 originated in the United States, Italy and Spain. PBMCs, B-cell-depleted T cells, or T cells provided the cDNA or gDNA that made up the material.

In the original processing: Using reference gene primer amplification, nucleated cell counts were estimated. This table comes from immunoSEQ multiplex PCR, and its TCRdb copy is limited to in-frame clones, with some not included. Clonal size and the V and J genes are those of that table, whereas D and trimming came from the DNA. Among 150,000 to 200,000 clones listed, 84% were seen once. Trimming cost V 4 bases and J 5 bases, with 14 bases left between them. The CDR3 totals 15 residues. Germline V gene sequence: CDR1 WNHNN, CDR2 SYGVQD (reference sequence). Material: peripheral blood. The rearrangement uses TRBV10-1 and TRBJ2-2, with D possibly matching TRBD2 (6 bases). The sequence came from a man aged 18 to 30 with active or convalescent COVID-19. The CDR3 protein is CASSGRGSATGELFF. The CDR3 region has the DNA TGCGCCAGCAGTGGACGGGGGTCGGCAACCGGGGAGCTGTTTTTT.